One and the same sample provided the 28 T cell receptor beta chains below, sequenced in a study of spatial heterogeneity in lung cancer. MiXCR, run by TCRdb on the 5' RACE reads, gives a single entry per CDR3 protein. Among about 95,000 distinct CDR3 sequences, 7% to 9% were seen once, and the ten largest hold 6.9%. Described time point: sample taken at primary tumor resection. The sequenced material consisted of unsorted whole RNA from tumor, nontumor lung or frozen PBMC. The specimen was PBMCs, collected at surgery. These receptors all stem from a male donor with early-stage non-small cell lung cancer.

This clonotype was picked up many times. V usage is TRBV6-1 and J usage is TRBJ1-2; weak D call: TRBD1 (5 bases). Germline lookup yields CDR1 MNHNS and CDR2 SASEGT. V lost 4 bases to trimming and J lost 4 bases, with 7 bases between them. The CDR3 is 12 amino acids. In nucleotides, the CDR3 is TGTGCCAGCAGTGTAGACAGCTATGGCTACACCTTC. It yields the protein CASSVDSYGYTF.

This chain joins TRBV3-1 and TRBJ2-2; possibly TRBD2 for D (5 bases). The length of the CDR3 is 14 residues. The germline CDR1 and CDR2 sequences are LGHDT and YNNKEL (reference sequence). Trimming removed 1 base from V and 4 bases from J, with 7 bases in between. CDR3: CASSQGRGTGELFF. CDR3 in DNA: TGTGCCAGCAGCCAAGGACGGGGCACCGGGGAGCTGTTTTTT.

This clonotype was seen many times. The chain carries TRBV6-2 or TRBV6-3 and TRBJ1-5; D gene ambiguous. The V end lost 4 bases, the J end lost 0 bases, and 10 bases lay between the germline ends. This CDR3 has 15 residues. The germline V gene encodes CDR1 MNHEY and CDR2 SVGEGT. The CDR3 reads CASSSADYSNQPQHF. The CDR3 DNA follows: TGTGCCAGCAGTTCCGCGGACTATAGCAATCAGCCCCAGCATTTT.

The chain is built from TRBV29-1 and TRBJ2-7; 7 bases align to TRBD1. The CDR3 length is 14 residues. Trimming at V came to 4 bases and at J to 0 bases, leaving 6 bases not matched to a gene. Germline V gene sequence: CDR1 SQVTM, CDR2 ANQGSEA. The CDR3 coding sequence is TGCAGCGTTGTCGGACAGGACCTCTCCTACGAGCAGTACTTC. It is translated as CSVVGQDLSYEQYF.

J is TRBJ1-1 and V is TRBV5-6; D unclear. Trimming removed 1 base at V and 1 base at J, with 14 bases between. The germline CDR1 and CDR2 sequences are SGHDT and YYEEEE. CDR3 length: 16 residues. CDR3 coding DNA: TGTGCCAGCAGCTTGAGTGGTGGCCGGGAGAACACTGAAGCTTTCTTT. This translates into CASSLSGGRENTEAFF. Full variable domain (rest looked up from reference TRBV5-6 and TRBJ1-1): DAGVTQSPTHLIKTRGQQVTLRCSPKSGHDTVSWYQQALGQGPQFIFQYYEEEERQRGNFPDRFSGHQFPNYSSELNVNALLLGDSALYLCASSLSGGRENTEAFFGQGTRLTVV.

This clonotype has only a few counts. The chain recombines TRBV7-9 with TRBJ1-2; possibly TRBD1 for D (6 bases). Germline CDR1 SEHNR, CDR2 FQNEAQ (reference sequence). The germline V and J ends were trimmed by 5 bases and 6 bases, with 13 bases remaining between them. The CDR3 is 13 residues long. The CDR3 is CASSLLPGDGYTF. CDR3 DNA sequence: TGTGCCAGCAGCCTTCTCCCAGGGGATGGCTACACCTTC.

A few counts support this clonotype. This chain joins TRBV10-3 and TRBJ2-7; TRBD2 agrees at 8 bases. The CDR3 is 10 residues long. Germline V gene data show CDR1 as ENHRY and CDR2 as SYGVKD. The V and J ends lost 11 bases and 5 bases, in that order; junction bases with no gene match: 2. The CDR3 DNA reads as TGTGCCTTCGGGAGGGACGAGCAGTACTTC. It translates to CAFGRDEQYF.

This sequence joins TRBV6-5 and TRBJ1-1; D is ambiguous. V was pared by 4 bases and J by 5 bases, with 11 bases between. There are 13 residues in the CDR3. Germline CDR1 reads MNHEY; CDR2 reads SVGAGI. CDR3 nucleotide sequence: TGTGCCAGCAGTTCAAGGGTCAGAACTGAAGCTTTCTTT. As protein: CASSSRVRTEAFF.

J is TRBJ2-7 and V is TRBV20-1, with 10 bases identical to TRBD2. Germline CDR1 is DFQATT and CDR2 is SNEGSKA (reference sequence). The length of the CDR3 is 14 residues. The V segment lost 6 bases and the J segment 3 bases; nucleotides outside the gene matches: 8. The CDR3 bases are TGCAGTGCCTTAGAAAGGACTAGCGGCTACGAGCAGTACTTC. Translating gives CSALERTSGYEQYF.

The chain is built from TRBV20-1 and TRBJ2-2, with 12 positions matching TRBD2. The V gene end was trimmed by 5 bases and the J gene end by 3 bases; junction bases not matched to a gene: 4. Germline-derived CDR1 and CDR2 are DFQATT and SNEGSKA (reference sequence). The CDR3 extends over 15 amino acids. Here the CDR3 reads CSALAGGPDTGELFF. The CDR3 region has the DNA TGCAGTGCTCTAGCGGGAGGGCCAGACACCGGGGAGCTGTTTTTT.

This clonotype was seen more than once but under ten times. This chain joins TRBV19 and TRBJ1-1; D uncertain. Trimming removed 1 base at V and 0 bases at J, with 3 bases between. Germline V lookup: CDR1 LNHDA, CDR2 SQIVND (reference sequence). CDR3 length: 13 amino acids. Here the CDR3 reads CASSIVLNTEAFF. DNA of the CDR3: TGTGCCAGTAGTATAGTGTTGAACACTGAAGCTTTCTTT.

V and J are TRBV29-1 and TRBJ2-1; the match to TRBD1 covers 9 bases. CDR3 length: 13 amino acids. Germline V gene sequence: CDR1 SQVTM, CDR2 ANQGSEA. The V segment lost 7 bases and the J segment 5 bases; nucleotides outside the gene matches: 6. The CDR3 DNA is TGCAGCGCTCGGGACAGGGCCAACAATGAGCAGTTCTTC. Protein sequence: CSARDRANNEQFF.

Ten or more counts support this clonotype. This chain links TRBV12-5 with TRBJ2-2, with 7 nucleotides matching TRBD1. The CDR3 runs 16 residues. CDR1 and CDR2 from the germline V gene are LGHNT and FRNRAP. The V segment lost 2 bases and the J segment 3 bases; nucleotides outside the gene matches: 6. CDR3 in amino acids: CASGLKGGVYTGELFF. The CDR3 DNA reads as TGTGCTAGTGGTTTGAAAGGGGGCGTCTACACCGGGGAGCTGTTTTTT.

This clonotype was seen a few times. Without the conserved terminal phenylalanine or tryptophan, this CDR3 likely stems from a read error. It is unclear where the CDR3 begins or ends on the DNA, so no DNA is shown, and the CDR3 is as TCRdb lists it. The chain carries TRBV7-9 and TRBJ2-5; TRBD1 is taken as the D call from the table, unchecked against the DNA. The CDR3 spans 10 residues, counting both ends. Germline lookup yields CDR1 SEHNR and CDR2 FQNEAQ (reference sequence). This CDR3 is CASSFLTGRN.

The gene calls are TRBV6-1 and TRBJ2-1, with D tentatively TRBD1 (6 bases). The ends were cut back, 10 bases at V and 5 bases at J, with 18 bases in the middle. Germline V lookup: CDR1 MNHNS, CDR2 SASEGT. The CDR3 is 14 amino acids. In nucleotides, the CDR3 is TGTGCCACCCAGAGGGGGACACGGGACAATGAGCAGTTCTTC. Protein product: CATQRGTRDNEQFF.

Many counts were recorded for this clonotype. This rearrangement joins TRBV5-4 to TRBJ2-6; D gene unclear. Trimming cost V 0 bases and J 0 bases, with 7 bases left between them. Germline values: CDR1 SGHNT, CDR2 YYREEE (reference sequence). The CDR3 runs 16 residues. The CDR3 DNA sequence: TGTGCCAGCAGCTTGGAACCCATCTCTGGGGCCAACGTCCTGACTTTC. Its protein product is CASSLEPISGANVLTF.

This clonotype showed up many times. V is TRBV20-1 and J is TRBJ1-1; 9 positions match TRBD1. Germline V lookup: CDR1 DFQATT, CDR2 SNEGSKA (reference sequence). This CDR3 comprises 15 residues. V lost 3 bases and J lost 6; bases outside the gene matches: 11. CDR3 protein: CSASVPGQGRAEAFF. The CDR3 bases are TGCAGTGCTAGTGTCCCGGGACAGGGCCGGGCTGAAGCTTTCTTT.

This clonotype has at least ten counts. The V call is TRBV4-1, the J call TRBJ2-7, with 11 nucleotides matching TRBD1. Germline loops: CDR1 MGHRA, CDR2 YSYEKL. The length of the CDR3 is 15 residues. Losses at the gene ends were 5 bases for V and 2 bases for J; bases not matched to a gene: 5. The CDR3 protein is CASSWGQGDAYEQYF. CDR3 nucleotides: TGCGCCAGCAGCTGGGGACAGGGGGACGCCTACGAGCAGTACTTC.

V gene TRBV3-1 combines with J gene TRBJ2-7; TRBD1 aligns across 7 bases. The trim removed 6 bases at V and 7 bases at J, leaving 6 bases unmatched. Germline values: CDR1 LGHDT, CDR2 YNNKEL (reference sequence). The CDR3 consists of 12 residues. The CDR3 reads CASSRKGAEQYF. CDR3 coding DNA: TGTGCCAGCAGTCGTAAGGGGGCGGAGCAGTACTTC.

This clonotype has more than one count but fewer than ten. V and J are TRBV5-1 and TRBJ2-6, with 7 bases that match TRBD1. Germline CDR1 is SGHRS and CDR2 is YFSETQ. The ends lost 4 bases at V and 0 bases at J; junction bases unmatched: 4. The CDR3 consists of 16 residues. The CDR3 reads CASSRDSDSGANVLTF. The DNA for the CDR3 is TGCGCCAGCAGCCGGGACAGCGACTCTGGGGCCAACGTCCTGACTTTC.

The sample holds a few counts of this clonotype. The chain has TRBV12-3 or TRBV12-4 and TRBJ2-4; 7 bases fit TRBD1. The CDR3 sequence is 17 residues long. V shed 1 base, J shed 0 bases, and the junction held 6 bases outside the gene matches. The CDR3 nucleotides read TGTGCCAGCAGTTTAGGATTAGGGGGCGCAGCCAAAAACATTCAGTACTTC. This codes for CASSLGLGGAAKNIQYF.

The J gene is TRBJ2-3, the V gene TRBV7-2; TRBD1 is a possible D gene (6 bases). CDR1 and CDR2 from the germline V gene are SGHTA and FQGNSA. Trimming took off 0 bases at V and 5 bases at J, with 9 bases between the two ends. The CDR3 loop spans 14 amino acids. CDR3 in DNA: TGTGCCAGCAGCTTAGCCACCAGGGGAGATACGCAGTATTTT. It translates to CASSLATRGDTQYF.

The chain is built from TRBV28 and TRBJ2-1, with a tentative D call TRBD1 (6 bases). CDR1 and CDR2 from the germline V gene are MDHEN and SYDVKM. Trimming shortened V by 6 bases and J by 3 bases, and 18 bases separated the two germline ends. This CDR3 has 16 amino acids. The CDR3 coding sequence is TGTGCCAGCAGCGGGTGGGGGCTAGGACTCTACAATGAGCAGTTCTTC. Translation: CASSGWGLGLYNEQFF.

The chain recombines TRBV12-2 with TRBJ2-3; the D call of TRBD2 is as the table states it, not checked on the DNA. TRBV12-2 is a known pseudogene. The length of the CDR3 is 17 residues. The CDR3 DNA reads TGTGCAAGTCGCTTAGCGGGGACTAGCGGGATAGAAGATACGCAGTATTTT. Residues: CASRLAGTSGIEDTQYF.

The CDR3 loop is CASSLPSRTREYF. The CDR3 nucleotides are TGTGCCAGCAGTTTACCCTCTCGAACCAGGGAGTACTTC. The V call is TRBV28, the J call TRBJ2-7; possible D gene TRBD1, 5 bases. This CDR3 is 13 amino acids long. From germline, CDR1 is MDHEN and CDR2 SYDVKM. The V end lost 2 bases, the J end lost 11 bases, and 16 bases lay between the germline ends.

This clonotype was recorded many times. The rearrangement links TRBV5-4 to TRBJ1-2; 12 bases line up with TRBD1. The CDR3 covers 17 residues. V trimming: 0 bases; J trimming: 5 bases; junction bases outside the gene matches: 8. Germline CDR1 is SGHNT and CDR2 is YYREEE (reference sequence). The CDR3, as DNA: TGTGCCAGCAGCTTGGGGGGACAGGGGGCCTCCGGATATGGCTACACCTTC. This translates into CASSLGGQGASGYGYTF.

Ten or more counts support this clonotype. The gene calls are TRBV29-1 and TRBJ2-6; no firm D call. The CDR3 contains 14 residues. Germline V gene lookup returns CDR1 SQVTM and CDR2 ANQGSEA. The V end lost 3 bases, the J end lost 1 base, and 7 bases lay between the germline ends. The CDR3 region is CSVDSGSGANVLTF. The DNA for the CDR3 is TGCAGCGTTGATTCCGGGTCTGGGGCCAACGTCCTGACTTTC. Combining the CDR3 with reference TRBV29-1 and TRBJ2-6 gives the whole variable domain SAVISQKPSRDICQRGTSLTIQCQVDSQVTMMFWYRQQPGQSLTLIATANQGSEATYESGFVIDKFPISRPNLTFSTLTVSNMSPEDSSIYLCSVDSGSGANVLTFGAGSRLTVL.

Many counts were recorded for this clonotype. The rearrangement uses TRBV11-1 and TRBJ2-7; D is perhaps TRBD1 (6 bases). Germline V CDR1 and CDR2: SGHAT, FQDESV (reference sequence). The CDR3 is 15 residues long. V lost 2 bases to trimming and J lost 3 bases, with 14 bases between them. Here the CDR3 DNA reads TGTGCCAGCAGCTTATTTCAGGACAGCCTCTACGAGCAGTACTTC. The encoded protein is CASSLFQDSLYEQYF.